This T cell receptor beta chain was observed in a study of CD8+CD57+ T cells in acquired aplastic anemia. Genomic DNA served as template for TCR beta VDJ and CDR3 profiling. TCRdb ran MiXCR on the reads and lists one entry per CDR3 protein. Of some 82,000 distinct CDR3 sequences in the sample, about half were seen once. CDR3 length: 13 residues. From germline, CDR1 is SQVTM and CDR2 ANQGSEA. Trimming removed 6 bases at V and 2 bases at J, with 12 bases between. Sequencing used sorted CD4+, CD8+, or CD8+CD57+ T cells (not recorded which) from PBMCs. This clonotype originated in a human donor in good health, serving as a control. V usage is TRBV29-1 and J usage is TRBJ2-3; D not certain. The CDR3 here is CSVSPRLTDTQYF. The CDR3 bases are TGCAGCGTAAGTCCCCGTCTCACAGATACGCAGTATTTT.